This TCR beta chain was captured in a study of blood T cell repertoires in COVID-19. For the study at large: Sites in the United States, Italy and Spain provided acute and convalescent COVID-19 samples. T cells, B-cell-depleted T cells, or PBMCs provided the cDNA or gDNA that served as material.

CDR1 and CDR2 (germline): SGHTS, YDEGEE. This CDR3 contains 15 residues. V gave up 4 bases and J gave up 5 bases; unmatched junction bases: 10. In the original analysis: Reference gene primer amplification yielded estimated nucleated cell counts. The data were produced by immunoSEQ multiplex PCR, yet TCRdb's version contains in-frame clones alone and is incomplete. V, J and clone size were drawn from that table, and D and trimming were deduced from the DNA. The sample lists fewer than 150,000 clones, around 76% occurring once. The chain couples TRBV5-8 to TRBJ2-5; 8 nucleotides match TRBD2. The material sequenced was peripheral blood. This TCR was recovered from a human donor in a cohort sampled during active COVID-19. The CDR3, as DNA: TGTGCCAGCAGCCCCCCGGGACTAGTGGGGGAGACCCAGTACTTC. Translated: CASSPPGLVGETQYF. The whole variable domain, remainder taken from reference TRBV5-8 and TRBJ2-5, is EAGVTQSPTHLIKTRGQQATLRCSPISGHTSVYWYQQALGLGLQFLLWYDEGEERNRGNFPPRFSGRQFPNYSSELNVNALELEDSALYLCASSPPGLVGETQYFGPGTRLLVL.